This T cell receptor beta chain stems from a study of shared clonotypes between healthy human individuals. Across the study: The donor pool was made up of two women and three men aged 18 to 49.

Germline V gene lookup returns CDR1 MNHNY and CDR2 SVGAGI (reference sequence). Trimming shortened V by 6 bases and J by 6 bases, and 9 bases separated the two germline ends. The CDR3 has 12 residues. Study results and caveats: Among donors, clonotype sharing was expected to be affected by sequencing depth.

The authors distributed each subset's genomic DNA evenly over several immunoSEQ plates. TCRdb keeps only in-frame clones here, not all; method: immunoSEQ multiplex PCR. Among about 490,000 clones listed, over 65% were seen once. Within Nashville, Tennessee resided all donors, each a Caucasian adult. To note about this clone: Its specificity is unknown.

Sequencing was performed on PBMCs. The source is a woman aged 40 to 50 in good health. Some clones in this sample may be carry-over from other donors' samples. The chain is built from TRBV6-6 and TRBJ2-1; no firm D call. The CDR3 region is CASSPRPNEQFF. The CDR3 DNA is TGTGCCAGCAGCCCCCGTCCCAATGAGCAGTTCTTC.